A selection of T cell receptor beta chains follows, all from one sample in a study of T-cell memory formation after mild COVID-19. TCRdb ran MiXCR on the 5' RACE reads and lists one entry per CDR3 protein. The sample lists fewer than 150,000 distinct CDR3 sequences, 11% to 15% occurring once. The sample consisted of PBMCs or a T cell subset sorted from them (not recorded which). These receptors were collected from an adult woman who had mild COVID-19 (a few samples of this study predate the infection). Cell type and time point are not known. Both conserved end residues are part of each CDR3. Each record gives: V gene, D gene, J gene, clone size, CDR3 protein, CDR3 DNA. A D gene is named only where the DNA matches it firmly. A clone size is listed for some rows: how often the clone was seen (once, few, many), or a class if it is expanded.

>TRBV29-1|.|TRBJ2-2|.
CSARRESGELFF
TGCAGCGCCCGACGTGAGTCCGGGGAGCTGTTTTTT
>TRBV5-1|.|TRBJ1-1|many
CASSLGMEGPEAFF
TGCGCCAGCAGCTTGGGCATGGAAGGTCCTGAAGCTTTCTTT
>TRBV20-1|.|TRBJ2-7|many
CSAKGGYEQYF
TGCAGTGCTAAAGGGGGCTACGAGCAGTACTTC
>TRBV12-3/TRBV12-4|.|TRBJ1-5|few
CASSGHLWGANQPQHF
TGTGCCAGCAGTGGTCACCTATGGGGGGCCAATCAGCCCCAGCATTTT
>TRBV5-1|.|TRBJ2-7|.
CASSPGTDPYEQYF
TGCGCCAGCAGCCCCGGGACCGACCCCTACGAGCAGTACTTC
>TRBV20-1|TRBD2|TRBJ2-1|few
CSARFAGGYNEQFF
TGCAGTGCTAGATTTGCGGGGGGATACAATGAGCAGTTCTTC
>TRBV7-2|.|TRBJ2-5|few
CASSSGRPYF
TGTGCCAGCAGTTCCGGACGTCCGTACTTC
>TRBV12-3/TRBV12-4|.|TRBJ1-2|.
CASSLTGQEPLGYTF
TGTGCCAGCAGTTTAACCGGGCAGGAGCCCCTGGGCTACACCTTC
>TRBV28|.|TRBJ1-2|.
CASSFAQSYGYTF
TGTGCCAGCAGTTTTGCACAGTCTTATGGCTACACCTTC
>TRBV5-5|TRBD2|TRBJ2-4|.
CASSSGTSGGLAKNIQYF
TGTGCCAGCAGCTCCGGGACTAGCGGGGGACTAGCCAAAAACATTCAGTACTTC
>TRBV5-4|TRBD1|TRBJ1-4|few
CASVDRGSEKLFF
TGTGCCAGCGTCGACAGGGGGAGCGAAAAACTGTTTTTT
>TRBV5-1|.|TRBJ2-3|many
CASSPPHEDTQYF
TGCGCCAGCAGCCCGCCCCACGAAGATACGCAGTATTTT
>TRBV6-2/TRBV6-3|.|TRBJ2-7|few
CASSYSSGEFYEQYF
TGTGCCAGCAGTTACTCTAGCGGAGAGTTCTACGAGCAGTACTTC
>TRBV5-1|.|TRBJ2-7|.
CASSLVPGQISYEQYF
TGCGCCAGCAGCTTGGTCCCGGGACAAATCTCCTACGAGCAGTACTTC
>TRBV25-1|.|TRBJ2-5|few
CASSEGLETQYF
TGTGCCAGCAGTGAAGGACTGGAGACCCAGTACTTC
>TRBV9|.|TRBJ2-1|few
CASSVARVGLNEQFF
TGTGCCAGCAGCGTTGCCAGGGTAGGCCTCAATGAGCAGTTCTTC
>TRBV15|.|TRBJ2-7|few
CATSISKGHETYEQYF
TGTGCCACCAGCATAAGTAAGGGACACGAGACGTACGAGCAGTACTTC
>TRBV4-2|.|TRBJ2-4|.
CASSQGAGENIQYF
TGTGCCAGCAGCCAAGGGGCAGGGGAAAACATTCAGTACTTC
>TRBV5-6|.|TRBJ2-7|.
CASSNFPKINRGMSSYEQYF
TGTGCCAGCAGCAACTTCCCCAAAATAAATCGGGGGATGAGCTCCTACGAGCAGTACTTC
>TRBV6-5|TRBD1|TRBJ1-1|.
CASSPEGAIEAFF
TGTGCCAGCAGTCCCGAGGGGGCGATTGAAGCTTTCTTT
>TRBV4-1|.|TRBJ1-5|.
CASSQVSASNQPQHF
TGCGCCAGCAGCCAAGTGTCAGCTAGCAATCAGCCCCAGCATTTT
>TRBV12-3/TRBV12-4|.|TRBJ2-3|.
CASGTADTQYF
TGTGCCAGCGGGACCGCAGATACGCAGTATTTT
>TRBV2|.|TRBJ1-5|.
CASRGTLAVNQPQHF
TGTGCCAGCAGGGGGACACTAGCGGTTAATCAGCCCCAGCATTTT
>TRBV4-3|TRBD1|TRBJ2-2|few
CASSRVRTGLYPTGELFF
TGCGCCAGCAGCCGCGTTCGGACAGGACTCTACCCTACCGGGGAGCTGTTTTTT
>TRBV7-2|TRBD1|TRBJ2-5|.
CASSLRGQPVTFQETQYF
TGTGCCAGCAGCTTAAGGGGACAGCCCGTCACGTTCCAAGAGACCCAGTACTTC
>TRBV7-3|.|TRBJ2-7|.
CASSLSTGIGEQYF
TGTGCCAGCAGCTTAAGTACCGGGATCGGCGAGCAGTACTTC
>TRBV7-3|.|TRBJ2-1|few
CASSPRGQSSYNEQFF
TGTGCCAGCAGCCCTAGGGGACAAAGCTCCTACAATGAGCAGTTCTTC
>TRBV20-1|.|TRBJ1-5|.
CSARVGGEHQPQHF
TGCAGTGCTAGAGTCGGGGGGGAGCATCAGCCCCAGCATTTT
>TRBV5-6|.|TRBJ1-1|.
CASSSTSGWWENTEAFF
TGTGCCAGCAGCTCTACCTCGGGGTGGTGGGAGAACACTGAAGCTTTCTTT
>TRBV30|TRBD2|TRBJ2-7|.
CAWSGSGRSGSYEQYF
TGTGCCTGGAGTGGTAGCGGGAGATCAGGCTCCTACGAGCAGTACTTC
>TRBV18|.|TRBJ2-7|few
CASSPGWTEHYEQYF
TGTGCCAGCTCACCGGGGTGGACGGAGCACTACGAGCAGTACTTC
>TRBV12-3/TRBV12-4|TRBD2|TRBJ2-5|.
CASRLAASGAQYF
TGTGCCAGCAGGCTAGCGGCCAGTGGGGCCCAGTACTTC
>TRBV4-3|TRBD2|TRBJ2-7|.
CASSQDSGAAYEQYF
TGCGCCAGCAGCCAAGATAGCGGGGCTGCCTACGAGCAGTACTTC
>TRBV28|.|TRBJ2-1|.
CASSQDRSSYNEQFF
TGTGCCAGCAGTCAAGACAGATCTTCCTACAATGAGCAGTTCTTC
>TRBV3-1|TRBD2|TRBJ2-1|.
CASSQDVAGGPYNEQFF
TGTGCCAGCAGCCAAGATGTAGCGGGAGGCCCCTACAATGAGCAGTTCTTC
>TRBV7-6|.|TRBJ2-7|few
CASSLAPGLEQYF
TGTGCCAGCAGCTTAGCGCCGGGCCTCGAGCAGTACTTC
>TRBV29-1|.|TRBJ2-7|many
CSASDSYEQYF
TGCAGCGCCTCGGACAGCTACGAGCAGTACTTC
>TRBV5-5|.|TRBJ2-3|few
CASSRWTVDTQYF
TGTGCCAGCAGCCGCTGGACAGTAGATACGCAGTATTTT
>TRBV12-3/TRBV12-4|TRBD2|TRBJ2-3|few
CASSFSGGLDTQYF
TGTGCCAGCAGTTTTTCGGGGGGTCTAGATACGCAGTATTTT
>TRBV12-3/TRBV12-4|TRBD2|TRBJ2-1|few
CASSHPSGGARNEQFF
TGTGCCAGCAGTCACCCTAGCGGGGGGGCCCGAAATGAGCAGTTCTTC
>TRBV12-3/TRBV12-4|TRBD1|TRBJ2-3|few
CASSLLGTGFTDTQYF
TGTGCCAGCAGTTTGCTTGGGACAGGGTTTACAGATACGCAGTATTTT
>TRBV20-1|.|TRBJ2-3|few
CSATRIVAGEDQADTQYF
TGCAGTGCTACCCGCATAGTGGCAGGGGAGGATCAGGCAGATACGCAGTATTTT
>TRBV23-1|.|TRBJ2-3|few
CARTRGIGSTDTQYF
TGCGCCAGAACCCGGGGGATCGGGAGCACAGATACGCAGTATTTT
>TRBV6-6|.|TRBJ1-2|many
CASSYNPQGYGYTF
TGTGCCAGCAGTTACAATCCCCAGGGGTATGGCTACACCTTC
>TRBV30|.|TRBJ2-2|.
CAWSAGNTGELFF
TGTGCCTGGTCTGCCGGAAACACCGGGGAGCTGTTTTTT
>TRBV20-1|TRBD1|TRBJ1-1|few
CSARDRDRLNTEAFF
TGCAGTGCTAGAGATCGGGACAGGCTTAACACTGAAGCTTTCTTT
>TRBV9|.|TRBJ2-5|few
CASSTPRTLGDETQYF
TGTGCCAGCAGCACACCGAGGACCCTGGGGGACGAGACCCAGTACTTC